This T cell receptor beta chain comes out of a study of read filtering for tumor transcriptome and immune sequencing (dated by TCRdb to 2020 to 2021). General notes on the study: The cohort consisted of about 18 male and around 15 female patients, with a mean age of 65.9 years and an age range of about 47 to 90. By revised international staging, fewer than ten patients were R-ISS I, under 20 were R-ISS II and 7 were R-ISS III. After DNase treatment, whole-transcriptome libraries were prepared with the TruSeq RNA Access Library Prep Kit. Per sample, about 4.05 to 11 million TCR-region mapped reads were obtained with IR-seq, compared with only roughly 80 to 1273 with RNA-seq. Using the same bone marrow samples, the study ran both targeted immune repertoire sequencing and bulk whole-transcriptome sequencing and then compared the TCR repertoires from each method. A main aim was a read-filtering strategy for immune repertoire data, specifically whether clonotypes supported by a single read should be removed. Summary of the overall study and its limitations: The sorted CD138-negative fraction was a mixed bone marrow immune population, not purified T cells. When single-read clonotypes were removed, the proportions of shared clonotypes in IR-seq and RNA-seq correlated more strongly. Compared with RNA-seq, IR-seq captured clonotypes at much greater depth and more reliably, and a smaller IR-seq throughput was enough to identify most of the shared clonotypes. In IR-seq, about 82% of clonotypes but 3% to 4.5% of total reads were represented by single-read clonotypes, whereas in RNA-seq, approximately 70% of clonotypes and approximately 44% of reads were represented by single-read clonotypes.

TCR libraries were constructed from approximately 360 ng RNA using the Immunoverse kit, and molecular barcoded adaptors covering alpha/delta and beta/gamma chains were employed. The same RNA used for transcriptome sequencing was used for TCR library preparation. TCR libraries were sequenced on an Illumina HiSeq 4000 with 2 x 150 cycles. The published analysis was carried out like this. MiXCR aligned TCR reads to human V, D, J and C references and assembled the aligned reads into CDR3 clonotypes, with quality filtering and error correction included. The tcR package in R was used to analyze clonotype counts and gene usage diversity. For inspection of raw mapping reads, RNA-seq reads were mapped by STAR aligner version 2.5.3a onto GRCh37 of the human genome. To test how sequencing depth affects detected clonotypes, IR-seq fastq files were randomly downsampled with Seqtk 1.3. TCRdb trimmed public reads at Q25 via fastp, called clones via MiXCR and kept in-frame beta chains. Rows are combined by CDR3 protein, so each entry shows the most common genes and DNA. The V and J calls here are based on TCRdb, not the publication. The sample table records around 33,000 distinct CDR3 sequences; about 18% of these occur just once. The ten largest account for around 15% of the sample.

Taken from cysteine to phenylalanine, the CDR3 has 17 residues. Only the CDR3 part of the read is kept: 51 bases, read in frame from the first base. CDR1 MGHRA and CDR2 YSYEKL are derived from the germline V gene. Trimming leaves V shorter by 5 bases and J shorter by 3 bases, with the junction holding 11 bases beyond the gene matches. This clonotype has ten or more counts. The clone's antigen remains unknown. No qualities accompany the bases; no much larger clone lies one base away. Every patient had bone marrow sampled at the time of active disease. Ficoll-Hypaque density gradient centrifugation was used to isolate the bone marrow mononuclear cells. Myeloma plasma cells were removed and CD138-negative cells were obtained by negative selection following labeling with CD138 magnetic microbeads on a MACS separator. Purity of the isolated cells was checked by flow cytometry on an Attune NxT using CD138 antibodies. Total RNA was extracted using TRIzol reagent and was quantified on a NanoDrop spectrophotometer. For each patient, the CD138-negative bone marrow sample underwent paired RNA-seq and IR-seq.

This clonotype was obtained from a donor at least 40 years old with multiple myeloma. The sequenced sample consisted of a population of CD138-negative cells sorted from bone marrow. The cell subset or site label, as the study defines it: bone marrow mononuclear cells depleted of CD138+ plasma/myeloma cells by negative magnetic selection. The chain uses TRBV4-1 and TRBJ2-3, and 10 bases in between align with TRBD2. The nucleotides read TGCGCCAGCAGCAAGGGGGTGGCTAGCGGGGGAACAGATACGCAGTATTTT. Protein translation: CASSKGVASGGTDTQYF.